The 12 T cell receptor beta chains below come from one sample, sequenced in a study of CD4 T cells in relation to SARS-CoV-2 and coronaviruses. Generated by immunoSEQ multiplex PCR, the TCRdb table keeps only in-frame clones and is missing some. Counted here are under 90,000 clones, approximately 95% occurring once; the ten biggest clones make up roughly 0.21%. The unexposed donors gave CD4+ T cells in 2011-2018, prior to COVID-19. Sequencing was performed on naive CD4+ T cells from PBMCs. Subset of the sample: naive CD4+ T cells isolated by negative enrichment. These receptors all stem from a human donor in good health.

V gene TRBV7-2 combines with J gene TRBJ1-3; possibly TRBD1 for D (6 bases). The CDR3 extends over 15 amino acids. Germline CDR1 and CDR2: SGHTA and FQGNSA. Trimming stripped 2 bases from V and 0 bases from J, with 8 bases between. CDR3 sequence: CASSLRGVSGNTIYF. The CDR3 DNA reads as TGTGCCAGCAGCTTAAGGGGGGTCTCTGGAAACACCATATATTTT.

The chain carries TRBV11-3 and TRBJ2-3, with 7 positions matching TRBD2. CDR3 size: 15 residues. Germline-derived CDR1 and CDR2 are SGHNT and YENEEA. V trimming: 4 bases; J trimming: 0 bases; junction bases outside the gene matches: 4. CDR3 loop: CASSSLSGSTDTQYF. CDR3 in DNA: TGTGCCAGCAGCTCCCTTAGCGGGAGCACAGATACGCAGTATTTT.

This rearrangement joins TRBV28 to TRBJ2-3; D assignment may be TRBD1 or TRBD2 (6 bases each). In germline, CDR1 is MDHEN, CDR2 SYDVKM. Trimming left V 5 bases short and J 4 bases short, with 19 bases between. CDR3 size: 16 residues. The CDR3 DNA is TGTGCCAGCAGTCCACCCCGGGGGCCGGAGGCAGATACGCAGTATTTT. It codes for CASSPPRGPEADTQYF.

The chain combines TRBV7-2 with TRBJ2-3; tentatively, D is TRBD1 or TRBD2 (6 bases each). The CDR3 length is 14 residues. Looked up from germline, CDR1 is SGHTA and CDR2 is FQGNSA. V was shortened by 4 bases and J by 1 base, with 9 bases between the two germline ends. The CDR3 nucleotides are TGTGCCAGCAGCTACGGGGGCGGCACAGATACGCAGTATTTT. It yields the protein CASSYGGGTDTQYF.

This clone was seen once. This chain joins TRBV6-6 and TRBJ2-7, with 7 bases lining up with TRBD2. The CDR3 is 12 amino acids. CDR1 is MNHNY and CDR2 is SVGAGI in the germline V gene (reference sequence). V shed 7 bases and J 3 bases; nucleotides not matched to a gene: 3. CDR3 amino acids: CASTPSGYEQYF. CDR3 DNA: TGTGCCAGCACTCCTAGCGGCTACGAGCAGTACTTC.

This clone showed up just once. The chain is built from TRBV5-4 and TRBJ2-7, with 11 bases identical to TRBD1. V was pared by 4 bases and J by 4 bases, with 7 bases of the junction left unmatched. Germline V gene data show CDR1 as SGHNT and CDR2 as YYREEE (reference sequence). CDR3 length equals 15 residues. This CDR3 reads CASSTRTGGGYEQYF. The CDR3 region has the DNA TGTGCCAGCAGCACCAGGACAGGGGGCGGGTACGAGCAGTACTTC.

The chain couples TRBV9 to TRBJ1-6, with a possible D match to TRBD1 (5 bases). Trimming cost V 3 bases and J 10 bases, with 20 bases left between them. CDR1 is SGDLS, CDR2 YYNGEE, per germline. The CDR3 has 16 residues. The CDR3 nucleotides read TGTGCCAGCAGCGCCAGGGCGGGGGGAGGTGACTCACCCCTCCACTTT. Translating it yields CASSARAGGGDSPLHF.

The CDR3 DNA sequence: TGTGCCAGCAGCTTAGACAGGGGGCGAAGCTACGAGCAGTACTTC. As protein: CASSLDRGRSYEQYF. The chain combines TRBV13 with TRBJ2-7; 9 positions agree with TRBD1. Trimming at V came to 1 base and at J to 3 bases, leaving 4 bases not matched to a gene. CDR1 is PRHDT, CDR2 FYEKMQ, per germline (reference sequence). CDR3 size: 15 residues.

V and J are TRBV6-1 and TRBJ2-1; D gene ambiguous. V dropped 2 bases and J dropped 0 bases, with 8 bases sitting between them. Germline V CDR1 and CDR2: MNHNS, SASEGT. The CDR3 covers 15 residues. The CDR3 bases are TGTGCCAGCAGTGAACCGGTGAGCTCCTACAATGAGCAGTTCTTC. Protein product: CASSEPVSSYNEQFF.

In this sample, this clone turned up once. The chain has TRBV12-3 or TRBV12-4 and TRBJ2-7; unclear D gene. The CDR3 is 12 residues long. V was trimmed by 6 bases and J by 4 bases, leaving 10 bases between them. The CDR3 DNA reads as TGTGCCAGCAGGCTGGCTGGATACGAGCAGTACTTC. Its translation is CASRLAGYEQYF.

The chain is built from TRBV6-2 or TRBV6-3 and TRBJ2-5; no clear D. This CDR3 spans 13 amino acids. Germline V gives CDR1 MNHEY, CDR2 SVGEGT. Trimming pared 5 bases from V and 5 bases from J, leaving 12 bases between. CDR3 DNA: TGTGCCAGCAGTGCACTAAGGTCGGAGACCCAGTACTTC. This codes for CASSALRSETQYF.

The J gene is TRBJ2-1, the V gene TRBV5-1; 8 bases are shared with TRBD2. CDR3 length equals 15 residues. V shed 5 bases and J 2 bases; nucleotides not matched to a gene: 6. The germline CDR1 and CDR2 sequences are SGHRS and YFSETQ. The CDR3 region has the DNA TGCGCCAGCAGGCGGGGGGTAACTGCCTACAATGAGCAGTTCTTC. It codes for CASRRGVTAYNEQFF.